This TCR beta chain was sequenced in a study of Graves' ophthalmopathy and Graves' hyperthyroidism. On the study more broadly: Untreated patients at initial diagnosis provided peripheral blood. Broader study findings: A roughly 81% specificity and around 86% sensitivity were achieved by a 13-signature model that separated ophthalmopathy from stable hyperthyroidism. Ophthalmopathy progression prediction by the model yielded a sensitivity of around 68% and a specificity of 72.22%.

Many counts were recorded for this clonotype. Antigen: not known. Amplifying from RNA transcripts, the study obtained TCR beta CDR3 regions. Scientists carried out first-round RT-PCR using HTBI primers and then a second-round multiplex PCR. TCRdb re-called the multiplex PCR reads with MiXCR, one entry per CDR3 protein. The sample carries roughly 500,000 distinct CDR3 sequences, 14% recorded once. The germline V gene encodes CDR1 SGHDN and CDR2 FVKESK. The CDR3 is 15 amino acids. Trimming left V 1 base short and J 2 bases short, with 12 bases between. The TCR sequence derives from a woman in her twenties or thirties with Graves' ophthalmopathy. Material for sequencing was blood. The chain combines TRBV14 with TRBJ2-7; D possibly corresponds to TRBD1 (7 bases). DNA for the CDR3: TGTGCCAGCAGCCAAGGCCAGGGGGGAACCTACGAGCAGTACTTC. Its protein is CASSQGQGGTYEQYF.